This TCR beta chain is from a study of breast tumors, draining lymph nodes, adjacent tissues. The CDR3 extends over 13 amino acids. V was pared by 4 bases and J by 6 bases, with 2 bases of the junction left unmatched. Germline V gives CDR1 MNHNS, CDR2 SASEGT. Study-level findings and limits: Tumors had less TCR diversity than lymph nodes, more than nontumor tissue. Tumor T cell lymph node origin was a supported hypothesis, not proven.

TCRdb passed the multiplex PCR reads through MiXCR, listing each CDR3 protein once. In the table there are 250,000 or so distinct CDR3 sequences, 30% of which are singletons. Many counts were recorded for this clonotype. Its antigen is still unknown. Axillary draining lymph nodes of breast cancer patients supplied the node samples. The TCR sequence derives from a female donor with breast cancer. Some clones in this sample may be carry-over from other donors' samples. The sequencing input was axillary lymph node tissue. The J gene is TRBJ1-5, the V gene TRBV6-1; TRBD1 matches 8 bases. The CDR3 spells CASSVDRVQPQHF. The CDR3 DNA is TGTGCCAGCAGTGTGGACAGGGTTCAGCCCCAGCATTTT.